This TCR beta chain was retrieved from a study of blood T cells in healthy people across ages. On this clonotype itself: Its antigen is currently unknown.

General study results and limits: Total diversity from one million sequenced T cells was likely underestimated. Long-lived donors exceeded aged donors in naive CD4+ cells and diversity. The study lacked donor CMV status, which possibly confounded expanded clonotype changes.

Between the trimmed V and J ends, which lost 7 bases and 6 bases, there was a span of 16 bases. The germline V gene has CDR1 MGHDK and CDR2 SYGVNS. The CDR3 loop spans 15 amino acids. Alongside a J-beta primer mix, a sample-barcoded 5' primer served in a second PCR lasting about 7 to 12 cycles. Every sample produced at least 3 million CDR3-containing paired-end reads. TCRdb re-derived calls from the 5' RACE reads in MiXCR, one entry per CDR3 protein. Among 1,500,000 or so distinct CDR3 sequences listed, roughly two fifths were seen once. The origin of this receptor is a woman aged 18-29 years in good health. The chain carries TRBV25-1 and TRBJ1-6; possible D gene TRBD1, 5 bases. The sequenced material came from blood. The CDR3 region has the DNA TGTGCCAGCACCCGGGGACGGACTCTTAATTCACCCCTCCACTTT. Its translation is CASTRGRTLNSPLHF.